This TCR beta chain was profiled in a study of T cells in Graves' hyperthyroidism and ophthalmopathy. About the research overall: Peripheral blood was collected at initial diagnosis, before any treatment.

In this sample, this clonotype turned up many times. Patients were excluded for uncontrolled infection, other autoimmune disease, pregnancy or lactation. V was trimmed by 1 base and J by 9 bases, leaving 10 bases between them. CDR1 and CDR2 (germline): DFQATT, SNEGSKA (reference sequence). The CDR3 spans 12 residues. Amplified regions were TCR beta CDR3 sequences from RNA transcripts. An initial round of RT-PCR targeting the TCR CDR3 relied on the HTBI primer set. TCRdb recomputed calls from the multiplex PCR reads with MiXCR, one row per CDR3 protein. The repertoire holds 90,000 to 120,000 distinct CDR3 sequences, with 15% to 20% as singletons.

The specimen was blood. V usage is TRBV20-1 and J usage is TRBJ2-1; D possibly uses TRBD1 or TRBD2 (5 bases each). The receptor was isolated from a woman in her fifties or sixties with Graves' hyperthyroidism. Written as DNA, the CDR3 is TGCAGTGCTAGAGGGGACCCGCTTGAGCAGTTCTTC. Translation: CSARGDPLEQFF.